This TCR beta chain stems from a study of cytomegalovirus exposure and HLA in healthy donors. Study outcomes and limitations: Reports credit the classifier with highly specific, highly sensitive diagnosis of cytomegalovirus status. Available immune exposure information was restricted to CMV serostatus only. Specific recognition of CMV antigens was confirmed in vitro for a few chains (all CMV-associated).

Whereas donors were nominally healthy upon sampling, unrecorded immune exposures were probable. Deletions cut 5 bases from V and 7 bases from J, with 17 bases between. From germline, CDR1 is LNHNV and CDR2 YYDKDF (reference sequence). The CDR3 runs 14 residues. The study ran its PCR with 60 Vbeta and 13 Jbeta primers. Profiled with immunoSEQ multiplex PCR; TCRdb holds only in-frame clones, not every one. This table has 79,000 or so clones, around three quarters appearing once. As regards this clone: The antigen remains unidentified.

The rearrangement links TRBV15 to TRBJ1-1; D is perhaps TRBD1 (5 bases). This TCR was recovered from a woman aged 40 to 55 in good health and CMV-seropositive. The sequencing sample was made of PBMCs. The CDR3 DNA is TGTGCCACCAGCTGGTCCCGGGGAGGGGTTGAAGCTTTCTTT. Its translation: CATSWSRGGVEAFF.